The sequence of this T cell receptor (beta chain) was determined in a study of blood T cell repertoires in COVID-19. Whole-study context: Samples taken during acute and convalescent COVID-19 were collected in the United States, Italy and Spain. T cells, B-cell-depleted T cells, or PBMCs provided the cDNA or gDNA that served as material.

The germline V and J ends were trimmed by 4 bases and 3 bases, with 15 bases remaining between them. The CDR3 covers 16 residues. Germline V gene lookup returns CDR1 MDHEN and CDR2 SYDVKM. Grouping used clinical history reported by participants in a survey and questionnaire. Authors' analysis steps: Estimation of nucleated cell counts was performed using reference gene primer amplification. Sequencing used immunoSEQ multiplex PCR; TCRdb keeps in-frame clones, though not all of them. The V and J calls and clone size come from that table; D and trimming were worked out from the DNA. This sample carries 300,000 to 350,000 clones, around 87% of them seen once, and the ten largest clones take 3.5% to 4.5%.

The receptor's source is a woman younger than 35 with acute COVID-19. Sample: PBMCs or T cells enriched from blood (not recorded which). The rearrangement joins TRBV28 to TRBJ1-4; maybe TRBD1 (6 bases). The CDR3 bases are TGTGCCAGCAGTTCCAGACAGGAGTGGGCTAATGAAAAACTGTTTTTT. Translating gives CASSSRQEWANEKLFF.